What follows are 11 T cell receptor beta chains derived from one specimen sequenced in a study of T cells after yellow fever vaccination. Each CDR3 protein gets one entry after TCRdb re-called the 5' RACE reads with MiXCR. The repertoire holds some 160,000 distinct CDR3 sequences, with 9.3% as singletons. The starting material was CD8+ T cells sorted from PBMCs, obtained 45 days after the yellow fever booster vaccination. The source is a young man who received the YFV17D yellow fever vaccine.

The chain has TRBV6-1 and TRBJ2-3; the D gene is possibly TRBD1 (6 bases). The germline V and J ends were trimmed by 7 bases and 4 bases, with 18 bases remaining between them. There are 15 residues in the CDR3. Germline V CDR1 and CDR2: MNHNS, SASEGT. The CDR3 DNA reads as TGTGCCAGCATGGGGGCACCTACACCTTCAGATACGCAGTATTTT. It yields the protein CASMGAPTPSDTQYF.

This chain uses TRBV4-1 with TRBJ1-5, with 8 bases identical to TRBD1. After removal of 6 bases from V and 4 bases from J, the junction contained 5 bases not matched to a gene. This CDR3 is 14 amino acids long. Germline V gene data show CDR1 as MGHRA and CDR2 as YSYEKL. The CDR3 reads CASSTTGENQPQHF. The CDR3 coding sequence is TGCGCCAGCAGTACGACAGGGGAAAATCAGCCCCAGCATTTT.

This clonotype appeared many times. CDR3 in amino acids: CASSQLAGRTDTQYF. CDR3 in DNA: TGTGCCAGCTCACAACTAGCGGGGCGCACAGATACGCAGTATTTT. The chain combines TRBV18 with TRBJ2-3; 10 nucleotides agree with TRBD2. The V segment lost 4 bases and the J segment 1 base; nucleotides outside the gene matches: 2. This CDR3 is 15 amino acids long. Germline CDR1 is KGHSH and CDR2 is LQKENI.

V usage is TRBV6-2 or TRBV6-3 and J usage is TRBJ2-1; 7 positions agree with TRBD2. The CDR3 has 15 amino acids. V trimming: 2 bases; J trimming: 2 bases; junction bases outside the gene matches: 3. Per germline, CDR1 MNHEY and CDR2 SVGEGT. Written as DNA, the CDR3 is TGTGCCAGCAGTTACACGGCGGGGGCCTACAATGAGCAGTTCTTC. Amino acid sequence: CASSYTAGAYNEQFF.

This clonotype was seen a handful of times. J is TRBJ2-3 and V is TRBV7-9; TRBD1 agrees at 12 bases. Germline V gene lookup returns CDR1 SEHNR and CDR2 FQNEAQ (reference sequence). V shed 6 bases, J shed 1 base, and the junction held 8 bases outside the gene matches. The CDR3 is made up of 17 amino acids. The DNA for the CDR3 is TGTGCCAGCAGACGGGACAGGGGGCGCAGTCGCACAGATACGCAGTATTTT. Protein sequence: CASRRDRGRSRTDTQYF.

This chain connects TRBV20-1 to TRBJ2-7; D remains unclear. The CDR3 is 14 residues long. Germline values: CDR1 DFQATT, CDR2 SNEGSKA (reference sequence). V gave up 4 bases and J gave up 2 bases, with 15 bases separating them. This CDR3 reads CSATGPSSTYEQYF. DNA of the CDR3: TGCAGTGCTACTGGGCCGTCATCGACCTACGAGCAGTACTTC.

The chain links TRBV19 to TRBJ1-1, with D perhaps TRBD1 (5 bases). V was trimmed by 5 bases and J by 7 bases, leaving 14 bases between them. Germline V gives CDR1 LNHDA, CDR2 SQIVND (reference sequence). The CDR3 is made up of 13 amino acids. The CDR3 loop reads CASSVVRQYEAFF. The CDR3 coding sequence is TGTGCCAGTAGTGTCGTACGACAGTATGAAGCTTTCTTT.

This clonotype turned up a few times. This chain joins TRBV4-1 and TRBJ2-5; D is ambiguous. Between the trimmed V and J ends, which lost 0 bases and 7 bases, there was a span of 15 bases. The CDR3 is 15 residues long. CDR1 is MGHRA, CDR2 YSYEKL, per germline. DNA of the CDR3: TGCGCCAGCAGCCAAGAAACTATGACGGAGAGGACCCAGTACTTC. Translated, it gives CASSQETMTERTQYF.

This clonotype was seen a handful of times. The chain employs TRBV5-1 and TRBJ1-2; no reliable D call. CDR1 and CDR2 from the germline V gene are SGHRS and YFSETQ. The CDR3 covers 13 residues. The V and J ends lost 1 base and 4 bases respectively, with 8 bases between them. The CDR3 DNA reads TGCGCCAGCAGCTTGTCAGAACCCTATGGCTACACCTTC. Translating it yields CASSLSEPYGYTF.

The chain recombines TRBV9 with TRBJ2-2; D is possibly TRBD2 (5 bases). Germline-derived CDR1 and CDR2 are SGDLS and YYNGEE. The CDR3 has 13 amino acids. V lost 1 base to trimming and J lost 5 bases, with 6 bases between them. The CDR3 loop is CASSVSGTGELFF. CDR3 in DNA: TGTGCCAGCAGCGTATCGGGGACCGGGGAGCTGTTTTTT.

This clonotype has just a few counts. This chain links TRBV16 with TRBJ1-4; tentative D call: TRBD1 (5 bases). This CDR3 comprises 19 residues. With 0 bases removed from V and 0 bases from J, the gap between germline ends came to 17 bases. Germline V gene data show CDR1 as KGHSY and CDR2 as FQNENV. CDR3 in amino acids: CASSQSRRQGDATNEKLFF. The CDR3, as DNA: TGTGCCAGCAGCCAATCTCGGCGTCAGGGAGATGCAACTAATGAAAAACTGTTTTTT.